These T cell receptor beta chains were read from a single sample in a study of PD-1 blockade in classical Hodgkin lymphoma. Data came from immunoSEQ multiplex PCR; TCRdb stores just in-frame clones and leaves some out. The data show tens of thousands of clones, with more than 90% seen just once and 7.5% to 10% held by the top ten. The starting material was peripheral blood mononuclear cells (PBMCs), obtained at baseline. These receptor sequences come from a human donor with classical Hodgkin lymphoma. The CDR3 runs from the conserved cysteine through the conserved F or W. Fields, in order: V gene, D gene, J gene, clone size, CDR3 protein, CDR3 DNA. The D gene is left open where the match is weak. Rows may omit the clone size; those that give it use once, few, many or a size class.

V gene: TRBV7-2
D gene: NA
J gene: TRBJ2-1
clone size: NA
CDR3 protein: CASSSRDLPNNEQFF
CDR3 DNA: TGTGCCAGCAGCTCCCGGGACTTACCCAACAATGAGCAGTTCTTC

V gene: TRBV5-8
D gene: TRBD1
J gene: TRBJ1-2
clone size: NA
CDR3 protein: CASSVSDRKVYGYTF
CDR3 DNA: TGTGCCAGCAGCGTGTCGGACAGGAAGGTCTATGGCTACACCTTC

V gene: TRBV5-6
D gene: NA
J gene: TRBJ2-1
clone size: NA
CDR3 protein: CASSSAAMEGNEQFF
CDR3 DNA: TGTGCCAGCAGCTCTGCGGCCATGGAGGGCAATGAGCAGTTCTTC

V gene: TRBV13
D gene: TRBD1
J gene: TRBJ2-3
clone size: NA
CDR3 protein: CASSTRDRVYSTDTQYF
CDR3 DNA: TGTGCCAGCAGCACCCGGGACAGGGTTTATAGCACAGATACGCAGTATTTT

V gene: TRBV27
D gene: NA
J gene: TRBJ2-7
clone size: NA
CDR3 protein: CASRARDWEQYF
CDR3 DNA: TGTGCCAGCAGGGCTCGGGATTGGGAGCAGTACTTC

V gene: TRBV9
D gene: NA
J gene: TRBJ2-7
clone size: NA
CDR3 protein: CASSTRLGLEQYF
CDR3 DNA: TGTGCCAGCAGCACAAGATTGGGGCTCGAGCAGTACTTC

V gene: TRBV18
D gene: NA
J gene: TRBJ1-1
clone size: NA
CDR3 protein: CASSPRQSEAFF
CDR3 DNA: TGTGCCAGCTCACCAAGACAGTCGGAAGCTTTCTTT

V gene: TRBV4-1
D gene: NA
J gene: TRBJ2-1
clone size: NA
CDR3 protein: CASSHHGAPNEQFF
CDR3 DNA: TGCGCCAGCAGCCATCACGGGGCCCCCAATGAGCAGTTCTTC

V gene: TRBV7-2
D gene: NA
J gene: TRBJ1-5
clone size: NA
CDR3 protein: CASSLASGTGNQPQHF
CDR3 DNA: TGTGCCAGCAGCTTAGCTTCAGGTACGGGCAATCAGCCCCAGCATTTT

V gene: TRBV14
D gene: NA
J gene: TRBJ2-7
clone size: NA
CDR3 protein: CASSQMGSLTYEQYF
CDR3 DNA: TGTGCCAGCAGCCAAATGGGCAGTTTAACCTACGAGCAGTACTTC

V gene: TRBV15
D gene: NA
J gene: TRBJ1-4
clone size: NA
CDR3 protein: CATRKGSEKLFF
CDR3 DNA: TGTGCCACCAGAAAGGGGTCTGAAAAACTGTTTTTT

V gene: TRBV27
D gene: TRBD2
J gene: TRBJ2-1
clone size: NA
CDR3 protein: CASSSRSGTSGIYEQFF
CDR3 DNA: TGTGCCAGCAGTTCCCGATCCGGGACTAGCGGGATCTATGAGCAGTTCTTC

V gene: TRBV28
D gene: NA
J gene: TRBJ2-7
clone size: NA
CDR3 protein: CASSPPRESSYEQYF
CDR3 DNA: TGTGCCAGCAGCCCCCCGAGGGAAAGCTCCTACGAGCAGTACTTC

V gene: TRBV5-1
D gene: NA
J gene: TRBJ2-7
clone size: NA
CDR3 protein: CASSRGLRDSYEQYF
CDR3 DNA: TGCGCCAGCAGCCGAGGGTTAAGGGACTCCTACGAGCAGTACTTC

V gene: TRBV7-2
D gene: NA
J gene: TRBJ2-2
clone size: NA
CDR3 protein: CASSITAGHATGELFF
CDR3 DNA: TGTGCCAGCAGCATAACGGCCGGACATGCAACCGGGGAGCTGTTTTTT

V gene: TRBV27
D gene: TRBD2
J gene: TRBJ2-1
clone size: NA
CDR3 protein: CASGPGLRYNEQFF
CDR3 DNA: TGTGCCAGTGGCCCGGGACTACGCTACAATGAGCAGTTCTTC

V gene: TRBV28
D gene: NA
J gene: TRBJ1-2
clone size: NA
CDR3 protein: CAGGTAVNYGYTF
CDR3 DNA: TGTGCCGGTGGCACAGCAGTTAACTATGGCTACACCTTC

V gene: TRBV27
D gene: NA
J gene: TRBJ2-5
clone size: NA
CDR3 protein: CASGALRETQYF
CDR3 DNA: TGTGCCAGCGGGGCACTGAGGGAGACCCAGTACTTC

V gene: TRBV9
D gene: NA
J gene: TRBJ1-3
clone size: NA
CDR3 protein: CASKASGNTIYF
CDR3 DNA: TGTGCCAGCAAGGCTTCTGGAAACACCATATATTTT

V gene: TRBV27
D gene: NA
J gene: TRBJ1-1
clone size: once
CDR3 protein: CASSFRGNTEAFF
CDR3 DNA: TGTGCCAGCAGTTTTAGAGGGAACACTGAAGCTTTCTTT

V gene: TRBV6-5
D gene: NA
J gene: TRBJ1-6
clone size: NA
CDR3 protein: CASRTSGNSPLHF
CDR3 DNA: TGTGCCAGCAGGACGTCAGGGAACTCACCCCTCCACTTT

V gene: TRBV5-1
D gene: NA
J gene: TRBJ2-7
clone size: NA
CDR3 protein: CASSQTTTYEQYF
CDR3 DNA: TGCGCCAGCAGCCAGACTACCACCTACGAGCAGTACTTC

V gene: TRBV6-1
D gene: NA
J gene: TRBJ2-7
clone size: NA
CDR3 protein: CASRGVPYEQYF
CDR3 DNA: TGTGCCAGCAGGGGGGTCCCCTACGAGCAGTACTTC

V gene: TRBV2
D gene: TRBD2
J gene: TRBJ2-3
clone size: NA
CDR3 protein: CASTSGGDTQYF
CDR3 DNA: TGTGCCAGCACTAGCGGGGGAGATACGCAGTATTTT

V gene: TRBV6-6
D gene: TRBD2
J gene: TRBJ2-3
clone size: NA
CDR3 protein: CASRMRTAGHTDTQYF
CDR3 DNA: TGTGCCAGCAGGATGAGAACAGCGGGGCACACAGATACGCAGTATTTT

V gene: TRBV19
D gene: NA
J gene: TRBJ2-7
clone size: few
CDR3 protein: CASSISGAGEQYF
CDR3 DNA: TGTGCCAGTAGTATTTCAGGGGCGGGCGAGCAGTACTTC

V gene: TRBV6-5
D gene: TRBD1
J gene: TRBJ1-4
clone size: NA
CDR3 protein: CASIRQGVDEKLFF
CDR3 DNA: TGTGCCAGCATCAGACAGGGAGTAGATGAAAAACTGTTTTTT

V gene: TRBV6-1
D gene: NA
J gene: TRBJ2-3
clone size: once
CDR3 protein: CASSLAGDTQYF
CDR3 DNA: TGTGCCAGCAGTTTAGCTGGAGATACGCAGTATTTT

V gene: TRBV10-3
D gene: NA
J gene: TRBJ2-5
clone size: once
CDR3 protein: CAISGGFRGSGETQYF
CDR3 DNA: TGTGCCATCAGTGGGGGCTTCAGGGGCTCGGGGGAGACCCAGTACTTC

V gene: TRBV19
D gene: TRBD2
J gene: TRBJ2-2
clone size: NA
CDR3 protein: CASSIWLAGATGELFF
CDR3 DNA: TGTGCCAGTAGTATTTGGCTAGCGGGAGCCACCGGGGAGCTGTTTTTT

V gene: TRBV19
D gene: TRBD1
J gene: TRBJ2-1
clone size: NA
CDR3 protein: CASTQGTGMSFEQFF
CDR3 DNA: TGTGCCAGTACCCAGGGGACAGGGATGTCGTTTGAGCAGTTCTTC

V gene: TRBV6-5
D gene: NA
J gene: TRBJ2-7
clone size: NA
CDR3 protein: CAGGLGDHEQYF
CDR3 DNA: TGTGCCGGCGGGTTAGGGGACCACGAGCAGTACTTC

V gene: TRBV5-6
D gene: NA
J gene: TRBJ1-6
clone size: NA
CDR3 protein: CASSPIGSPLHF
CDR3 DNA: TGTGCCAGCAGCCCAATCGGCTCACCCCTCCACTTT

V gene: TRBV7-9
D gene: NA
J gene: TRBJ2-7
clone size: NA
CDR3 protein: CASQSSSGVPYEQYF
CDR3 DNA: TGTGCCAGCCAGAGCTCGTCGGGGGTCCCCTACGAGCAGTACTTC

V gene: TRBV6-6
D gene: NA
J gene: TRBJ2-7
clone size: once
CDR3 protein: CASSYTGGAYEQYF
CDR3 DNA: TGTGCCAGCAGTTACACCGGGGGAGCCTACGAGCAGTACTTC

V gene: TRBV7-9
D gene: NA
J gene: TRBJ2-7
clone size: NA
CDR3 protein: CASSGGLLSYEQYF
CDR3 DNA: TGTGCCAGCAGCGGGGGACTCCTCTCCTACGAGCAGTACTTC

V gene: TRBV11-3
D gene: NA
J gene: TRBJ2-3
clone size: NA
CDR3 protein: CASSRGLPSTDTQYF
CDR3 DNA: TGTGCCAGCAGTCGGGGGCTACCTAGCACAGATACGCAGTATTTT

V gene: TRBV18
D gene: NA
J gene: TRBJ2-5
clone size: NA
CDR3 protein: CASSPGETQYF
CDR3 DNA: TGTGCCAGCTCACCAGGGGAGACCCAGTACTTC

V gene: TRBV19
D gene: NA
J gene: TRBJ2-3
clone size: NA
CDR3 protein: CASSISLGPGTDTQYF
CDR3 DNA: TGTGCCAGTAGTATATCCCTAGGGCCGGGCACAGATACGCAGTATTTT